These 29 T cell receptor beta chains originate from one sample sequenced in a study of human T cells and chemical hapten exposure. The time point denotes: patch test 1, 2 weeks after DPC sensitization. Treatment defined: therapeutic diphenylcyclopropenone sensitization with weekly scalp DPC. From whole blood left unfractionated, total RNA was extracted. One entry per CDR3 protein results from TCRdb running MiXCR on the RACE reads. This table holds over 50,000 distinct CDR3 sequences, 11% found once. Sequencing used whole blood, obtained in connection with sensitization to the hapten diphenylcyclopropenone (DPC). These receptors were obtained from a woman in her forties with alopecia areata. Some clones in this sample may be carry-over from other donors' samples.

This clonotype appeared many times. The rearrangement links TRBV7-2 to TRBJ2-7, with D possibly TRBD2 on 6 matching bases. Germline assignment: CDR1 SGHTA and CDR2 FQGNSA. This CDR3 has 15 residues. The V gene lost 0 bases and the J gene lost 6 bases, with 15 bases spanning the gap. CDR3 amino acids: CASSLASGTHVEQYF. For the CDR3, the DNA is TGTGCCAGCAGCTTAGCTAGCGGAACGCATGTCGAGCAGTACTTC.

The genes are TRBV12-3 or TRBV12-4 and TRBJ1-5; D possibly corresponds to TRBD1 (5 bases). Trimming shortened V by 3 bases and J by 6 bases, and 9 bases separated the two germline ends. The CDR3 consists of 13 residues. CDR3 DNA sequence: TGTGCCAGCAGTTTCGAGGGGACTCAGCCCCAGCATTTT. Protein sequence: CASSFEGTQPQHF.

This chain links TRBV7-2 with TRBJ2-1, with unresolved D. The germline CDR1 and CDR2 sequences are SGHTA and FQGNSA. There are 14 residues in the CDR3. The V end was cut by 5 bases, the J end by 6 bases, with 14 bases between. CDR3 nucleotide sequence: TGTGCCAGCAGCACCCATAGCCCCTTCAATGAGCAGTTCTTC. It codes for CASSTHSPFNEQFF.

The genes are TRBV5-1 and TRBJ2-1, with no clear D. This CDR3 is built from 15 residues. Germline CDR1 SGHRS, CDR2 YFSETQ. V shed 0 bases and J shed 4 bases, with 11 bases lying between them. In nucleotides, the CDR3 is TGCGCCAGCAGCTTGGGGGTCGGGCCTTACAATGAGCAGTTCTTC. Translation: CASSLGVGPYNEQFF.

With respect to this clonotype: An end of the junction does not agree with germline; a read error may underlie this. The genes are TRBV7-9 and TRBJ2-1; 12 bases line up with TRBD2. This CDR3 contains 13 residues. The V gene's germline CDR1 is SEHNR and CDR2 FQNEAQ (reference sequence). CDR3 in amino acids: CASSLAGGPEQFF. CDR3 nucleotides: TGTGCCAGCAGCCTAGCGGGAGGGCCGGAGCAGTTCTTC.

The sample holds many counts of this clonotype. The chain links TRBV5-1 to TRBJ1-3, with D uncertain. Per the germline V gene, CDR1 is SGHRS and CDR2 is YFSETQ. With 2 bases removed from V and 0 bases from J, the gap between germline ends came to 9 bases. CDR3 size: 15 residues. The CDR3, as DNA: TGCGCCAGCAGCTTAACTGTTAACTCTGGAAACACCATATATTTT. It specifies CASSLTVNSGNTIYF.

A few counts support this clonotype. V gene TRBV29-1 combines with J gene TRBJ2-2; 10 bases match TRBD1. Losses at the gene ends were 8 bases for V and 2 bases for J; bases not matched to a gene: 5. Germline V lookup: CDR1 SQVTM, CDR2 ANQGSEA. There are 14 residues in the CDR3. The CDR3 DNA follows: TGCAGCATTGGGACAGGGGCTAACACCGGGGAGCTGTTTTTT. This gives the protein CSIGTGANTGELFF.

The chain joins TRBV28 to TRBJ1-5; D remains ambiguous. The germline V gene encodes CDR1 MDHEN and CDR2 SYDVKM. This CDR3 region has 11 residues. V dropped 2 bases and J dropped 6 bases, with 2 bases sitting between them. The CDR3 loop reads CASSLSQPQHF. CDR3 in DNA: TGTGCCAGCAGTTTAAGTCAGCCCCAGCATTTT.

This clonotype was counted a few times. The CDR3 here is CASSQESVAGGTDTQYF. The CDR3 DNA sequence: TGCGCCAGCAGCCAAGAATCGGTAGCGGGGGGCACAGATACGCAGTATTTT. J is TRBJ2-3 and V is TRBV4-1; 9 bases fit TRBD2. Germline CDR1 and CDR2: MGHRA and YSYEKL. With 0 bases clipped from V and 1 base from J, the junction kept 5 bases outside the gene matches. The CDR3 contains 17 residues.

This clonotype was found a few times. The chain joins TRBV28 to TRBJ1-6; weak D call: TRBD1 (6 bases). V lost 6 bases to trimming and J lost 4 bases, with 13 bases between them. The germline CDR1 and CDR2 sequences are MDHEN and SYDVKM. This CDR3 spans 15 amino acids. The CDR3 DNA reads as TGTGCCAGCAGCCGCCTACAGGGATATAATTCACCCCTCCACTTT. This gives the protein CASSRLQGYNSPLHF.

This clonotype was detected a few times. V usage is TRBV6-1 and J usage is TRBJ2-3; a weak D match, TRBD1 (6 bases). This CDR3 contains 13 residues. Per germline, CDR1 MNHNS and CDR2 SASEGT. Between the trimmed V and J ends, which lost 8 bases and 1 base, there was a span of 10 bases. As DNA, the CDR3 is TGTGCCAGCTGGGACAAGGGCACAGATACGCAGTATTTT. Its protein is CASWDKGTDTQYF.

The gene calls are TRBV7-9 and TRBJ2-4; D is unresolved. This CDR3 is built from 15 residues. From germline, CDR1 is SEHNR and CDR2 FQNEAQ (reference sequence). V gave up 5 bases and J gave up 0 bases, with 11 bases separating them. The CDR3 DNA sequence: TGTGCCAGCAGCCCTAACTCTGTAGCCAAAAACATTCAGTACTTC. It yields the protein CASSPNSVAKNIQYF.

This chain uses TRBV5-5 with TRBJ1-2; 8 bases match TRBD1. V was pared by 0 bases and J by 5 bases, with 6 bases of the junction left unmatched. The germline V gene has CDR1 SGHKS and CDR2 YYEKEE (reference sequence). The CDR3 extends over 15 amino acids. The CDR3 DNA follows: TGTGCCAGCAGCTTGGCCGGACAGGGAAGGTATGGCTACACCTTC. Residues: CASSLAGQGRYGYTF.

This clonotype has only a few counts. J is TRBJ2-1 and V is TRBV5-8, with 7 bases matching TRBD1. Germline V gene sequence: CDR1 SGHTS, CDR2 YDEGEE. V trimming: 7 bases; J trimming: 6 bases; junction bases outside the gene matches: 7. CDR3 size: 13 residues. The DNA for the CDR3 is TGTGCCAGCCAATTCGGACAGGTCAATGAGCAGTTCTTC. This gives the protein CASQFGQVNEQFF.

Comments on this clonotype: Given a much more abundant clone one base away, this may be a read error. CDR3 region: CAGSAGLSGNTIYF. The CDR3 nucleotides read TGTGCCGGGAGTGCGGGACTGTCTGGAAACACCATATATTTT. The V call is TRBV30, the J call TRBJ1-3; D perhaps matches TRBD1 (5 bases). CDR1 GTSNPN and CDR2 SVGIG come from the germline V gene (reference sequence). The CDR3 length is 14 residues.

The DNA for the CDR3 is TGTGCCAGCAGTTATGGGTTGCTCTATGGCTACACCTTC. Encoded protein: CASSYGLLYGYTF. The chain carries TRBV28 and TRBJ1-2; D gene uncertain. Germline lookup yields CDR1 MDHEN and CDR2 SYDVKM. The CDR3 totals 13 residues. The V end was cut by 4 bases, the J end by 4 bases, with 10 bases between.

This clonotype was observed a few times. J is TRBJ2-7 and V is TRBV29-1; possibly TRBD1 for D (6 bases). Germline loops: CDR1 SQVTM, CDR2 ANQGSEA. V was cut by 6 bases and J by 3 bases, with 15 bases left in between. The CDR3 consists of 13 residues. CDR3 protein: CSVYMDRDYEQYF. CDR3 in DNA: TGCAGCGTCTATATGGACAGAGACTACGAGCAGTACTTC.

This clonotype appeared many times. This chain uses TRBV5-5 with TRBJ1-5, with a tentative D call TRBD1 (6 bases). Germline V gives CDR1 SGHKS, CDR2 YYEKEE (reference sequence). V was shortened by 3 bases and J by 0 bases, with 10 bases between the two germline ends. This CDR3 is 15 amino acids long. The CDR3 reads CASSWDTYSNQPQHF. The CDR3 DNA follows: TGTGCCAGCAGCTGGGACACATATAGCAATCAGCCCCAGCATTTT. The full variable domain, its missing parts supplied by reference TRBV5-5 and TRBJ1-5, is DAGVTQSPTHLIKTRGQQVTLRCSPISGHKSVSWYQQVLGQGPQFIFQYYEKEERGRGNFPDRFSARQFPNYSSELNVNALLLGDSALYLCASSWDTYSNQPQHFGDGTRLSIL.

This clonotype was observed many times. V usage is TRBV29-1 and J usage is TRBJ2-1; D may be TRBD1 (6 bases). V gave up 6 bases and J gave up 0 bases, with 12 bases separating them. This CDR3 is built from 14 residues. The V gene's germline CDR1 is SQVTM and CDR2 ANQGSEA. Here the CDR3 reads CSVSGTSSYNEQFF. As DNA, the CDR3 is TGCAGCGTCTCCGGGACAAGCTCCTACAATGAGCAGTTCTTC.

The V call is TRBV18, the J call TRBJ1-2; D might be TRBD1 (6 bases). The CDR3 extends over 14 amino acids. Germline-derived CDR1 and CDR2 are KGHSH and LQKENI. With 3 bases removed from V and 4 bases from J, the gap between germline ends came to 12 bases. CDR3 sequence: CASSPGDTSYGYTF. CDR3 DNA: TGTGCCAGCTCACCGGGGGACACGAGCTATGGCTACACCTTC.

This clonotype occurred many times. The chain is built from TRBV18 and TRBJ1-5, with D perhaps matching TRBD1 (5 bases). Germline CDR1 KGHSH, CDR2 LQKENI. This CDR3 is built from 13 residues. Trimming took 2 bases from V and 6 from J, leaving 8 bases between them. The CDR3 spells CASSPSGVQPQHF. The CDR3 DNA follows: TGTGCCAGCTCACCATCGGGGGTTCAGCCCCAGCATTTT. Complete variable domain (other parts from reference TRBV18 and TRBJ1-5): NAGVMQNPRHLVRRRGQEARLRCSPMKGHSHVYWYRQLPEEGLKFMVYLQKENIIDESGMPKERFSAEFPKEGPSILRIQQVVRGDSAAYFCASSPSGVQPQHFGDGTRLSIL.

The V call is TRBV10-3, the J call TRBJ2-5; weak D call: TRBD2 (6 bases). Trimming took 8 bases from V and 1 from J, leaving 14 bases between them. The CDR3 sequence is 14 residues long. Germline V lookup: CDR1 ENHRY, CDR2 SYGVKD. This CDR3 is CAIGGGPAQETQYF. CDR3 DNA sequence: TGTGCCATCGGGGGAGGTCCAGCCCAAGAGACCCAGTACTTC.

The chain's CDR3 is CATGTSGAQETQYF. In nucleotides, the CDR3 is TGTGCCACCGGGACTAGCGGGGCGCAAGAGACCCAGTACTTC. The chain links TRBV10-3 to TRBJ2-5; 13 positions match TRBD2. Germline trimming cut 10 bases from V and 2 bases from J; bases unmatched to any gene: 4. The germline gives CDR1 ENHRY, CDR2 SYGVKD. The CDR3 has 14 residues.

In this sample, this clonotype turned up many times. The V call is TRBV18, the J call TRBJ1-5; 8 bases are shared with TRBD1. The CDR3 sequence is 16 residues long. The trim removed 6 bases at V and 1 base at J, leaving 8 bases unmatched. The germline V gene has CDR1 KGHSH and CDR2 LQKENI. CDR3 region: CASSILTGGSNQPQHF. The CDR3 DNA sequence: TGTGCCAGCTCCATTTTAACAGGGGGGAGCAATCAGCCCCAGCATTTT. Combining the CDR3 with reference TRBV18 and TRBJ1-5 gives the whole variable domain NAGVMQNPRHLVRRRGQEARLRCSPMKGHSHVYWYRQLPEEGLKFMVYLQKENIIDESGMPKERFSAEFPKEGPSILRIQQVVRGDSAAYFCASSILTGGSNQPQHFGDGTRLSIL.

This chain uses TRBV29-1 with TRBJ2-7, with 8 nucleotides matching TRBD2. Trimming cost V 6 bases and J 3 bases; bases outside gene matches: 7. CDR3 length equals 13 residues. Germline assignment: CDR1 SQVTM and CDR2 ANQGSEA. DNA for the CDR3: TGCAGCGTCCTGACTAGCGCGAACTACGAGCAGTACTTC. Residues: CSVLTSANYEQYF.

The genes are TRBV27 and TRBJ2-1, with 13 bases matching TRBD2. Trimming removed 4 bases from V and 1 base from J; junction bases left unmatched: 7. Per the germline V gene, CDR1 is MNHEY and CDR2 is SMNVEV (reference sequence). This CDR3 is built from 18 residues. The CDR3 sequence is CASSYSGLAGISYNEQFF. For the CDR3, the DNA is TGTGCCAGCAGTTATTCGGGACTAGCGGGGATATCCTACAATGAGCAGTTCTTC.

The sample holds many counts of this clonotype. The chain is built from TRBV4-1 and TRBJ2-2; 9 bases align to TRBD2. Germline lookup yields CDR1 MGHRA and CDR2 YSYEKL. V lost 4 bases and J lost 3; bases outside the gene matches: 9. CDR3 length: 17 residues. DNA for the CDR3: TGCGCCAGCAGCCCCGTCGGCGCGGGAGGGTACACCGGGGAGCTGTTTTTT. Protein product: CASSPVGAGGYTGELFF.

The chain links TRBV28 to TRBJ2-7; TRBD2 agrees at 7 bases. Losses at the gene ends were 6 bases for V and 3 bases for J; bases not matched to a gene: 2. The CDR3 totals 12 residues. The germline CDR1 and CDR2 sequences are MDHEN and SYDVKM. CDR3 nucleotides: TGTGCCAGCAGGACTAGCATCTACGAGCAGTACTTC. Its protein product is CASRTSIYEQYF.

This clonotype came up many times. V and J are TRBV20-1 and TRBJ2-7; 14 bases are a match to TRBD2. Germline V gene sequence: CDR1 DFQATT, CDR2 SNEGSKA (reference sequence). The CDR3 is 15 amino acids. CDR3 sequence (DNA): TGCAGCGTACAAGGGACTAGCGGGAGATCGGGGGAGCAGTACTTC. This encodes CSVQGTSGRSGEQYF.